The 7 T cell receptor beta chains below were found in one sample sequenced in a study of T cell changes during pregnancy in multiple sclerosis. The method was immunoSEQ multiplex PCR; TCRdb's version includes in-frame clones alone and lacks a portion of them. Found here are 60,000 to 65,000 clones, 80% to 95% of them singletons; the top ten hold about 2.1%. The sample was peripheral blood, taken in the second trimester of pregnancy. The source is a female donor in good health, enrolled as a control in a pregnancy study.

V and J are TRBV5-1 and TRBJ2-7; no reliable D call. Germline assignment: CDR1 SGHRS and CDR2 YFSETQ. Trimming pared 0 bases from V and 0 bases from J, leaving 13 bases between. The CDR3 consists of 16 residues. The CDR3 DNA reads TGCGCCAGCAGCTTGGAGGCGGCCGAATACTCCTACGAGCAGTACTTC. It translates to CASSLEAAEYSYEQYF.

This clone was recorded once. This chain connects TRBV27 to TRBJ1-2, with D maybe TRBD1 (6 bases). The germline CDR1 and CDR2 sequences are MNHEY and SMNVEV (reference sequence). The CDR3 runs to 14 residues. V lost 0 bases to trimming and J lost 8 bases, with 13 bases between them. The DNA of the CDR3 is TGTGCCAGCAGTTTATCGGGGCAGGGGCCGGGCTACACCTTC. This sequence encodes CASSLSGQGPGYTF.

The chain uses TRBV27 and TRBJ2-1, with TRBD2 matching over 10 bases. CDR1 MNHEY and CDR2 SMNVEV come from the germline V gene (reference sequence). V shed 5 bases and J 7 bases; nucleotides not matched to a gene: 11. The CDR3 contains 16 residues. The CDR3 coding sequence is TGTGCCAGCAGTCCACAAGCGGGGGGGGCCACGAATGAGCAGTTCTTC. Translated: CASSPQAGGATNEQFF.

The chain has TRBV14 and TRBJ2-1; 8 nucleotides match TRBD2. The ends lost 1 base at V and 4 bases at J; junction bases unmatched: 9. Germline CDR1 SGHDN, CDR2 FVKESK. This CDR3 spans 17 amino acids. In nucleotides, the CDR3 is TGTGCCAGCAGCCAAGGAATCGGGAGGGCTGGGTACAATGAGCAGTTCTTC. This sequence encodes CASSQGIGRAGYNEQFF.

The gene calls are TRBV5-1 and TRBJ2-1, with a possible D match to TRBD2 (5 bases). The V gene's germline CDR1 is SGHRS and CDR2 YFSETQ. Trimming left V 0 bases short and J 6 bases short, with 10 bases between. The CDR3 spans 14 residues. As DNA, the CDR3 is TGCGCCAGCAGCTTGGCCCGTGGAGGCAATGAGCAGTTCTTC. Protein sequence: CASSLARGGNEQFF. Supplemented by reference TRBV5-1 and TRBJ2-1, the full variable domain reads KAGVTQTPRYLIKTRGQQVTLSCSPISGHRSVSWYQQTPGQGLQFLFEYFSETQRNKGNFPGRFSGRQFSNSRSEMNVSTLELGDSALYLCASSLARGGNEQFFGPGTRLTVL.

The chain joins TRBV10-2 to TRBJ2-7; 10 nucleotides align to TRBD2. After removal of 6 bases from V and 1 base from J, the junction contained 18 bases not matched to a gene. CDR3 length: 19 residues. CDR1 is WSHSY, CDR2 SAAADI, per germline. CDR3 residues: CASREPNPGLAVPSYEQYF. Written as DNA, the CDR3 is TGCGCCAGCAGGGAGCCCAACCCTGGACTAGCGGTGCCTTCCTACGAGCAGTACTTC.

V gene TRBV10-3 combines with J gene TRBJ1-1; possible D gene TRBD1, 5 bases. With 7 bases removed from V and 4 bases from J, the gap between germline ends came to 16 bases. CDR3 size: 14 residues. Germline assignment: CDR1 ENHRY and CDR2 SYGVKD. The CDR3 region has the DNA TGTGCCATCACACAGGACCTCGGGAGCACTGAAGCTTTCTTT. It translates to CAITQDLGSTEAFF.